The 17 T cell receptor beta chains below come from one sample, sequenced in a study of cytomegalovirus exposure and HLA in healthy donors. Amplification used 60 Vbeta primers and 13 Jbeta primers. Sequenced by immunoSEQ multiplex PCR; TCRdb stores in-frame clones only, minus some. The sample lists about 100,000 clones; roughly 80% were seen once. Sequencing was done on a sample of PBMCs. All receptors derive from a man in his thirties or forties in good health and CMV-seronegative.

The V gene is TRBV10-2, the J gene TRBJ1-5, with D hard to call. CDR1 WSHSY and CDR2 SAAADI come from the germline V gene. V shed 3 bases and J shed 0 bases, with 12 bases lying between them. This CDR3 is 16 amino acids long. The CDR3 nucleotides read TGCGCCAGCAGTGATGCGGCTTACGATAGCAATCAGCCCCAGCATTTT. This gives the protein CASSDAAYDSNQPQHF.

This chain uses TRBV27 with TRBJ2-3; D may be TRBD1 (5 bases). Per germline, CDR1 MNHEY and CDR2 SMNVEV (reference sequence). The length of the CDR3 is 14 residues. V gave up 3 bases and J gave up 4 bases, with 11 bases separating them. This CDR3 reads CASSLIRAADTQYF. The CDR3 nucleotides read TGTGCCAGCAGTTTGATCAGGGCGGCAGATACGCAGTATTTT.

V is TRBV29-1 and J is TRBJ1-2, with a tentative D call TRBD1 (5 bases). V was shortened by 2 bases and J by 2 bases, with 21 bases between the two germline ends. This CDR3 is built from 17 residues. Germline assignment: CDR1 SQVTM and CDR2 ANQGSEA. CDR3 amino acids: CSVELKGHRRLNYGYTF. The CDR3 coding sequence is TGCAGCGTTGAACTGAAGGGGCATAGACGGTTAAACTATGGCTACACCTTC.

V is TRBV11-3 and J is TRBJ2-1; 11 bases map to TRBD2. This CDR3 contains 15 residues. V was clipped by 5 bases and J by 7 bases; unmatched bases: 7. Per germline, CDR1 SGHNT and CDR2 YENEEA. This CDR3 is CASSRDSGRGNEQFF. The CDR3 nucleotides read TGTGCCAGCAGCCGCGATAGCGGGAGGGGGAATGAGCAGTTCTTC.

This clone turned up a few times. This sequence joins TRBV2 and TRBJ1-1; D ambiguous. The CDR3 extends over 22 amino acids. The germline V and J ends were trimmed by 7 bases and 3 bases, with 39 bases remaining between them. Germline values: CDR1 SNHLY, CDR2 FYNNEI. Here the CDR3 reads CASIFKAHKDGTVRPRDTEAFF. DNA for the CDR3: TGTGCCAGCATTTTCAAGGCCCATAAAGACGGAACCGTGCGTCCCCGGGACACTGAAGCTTTCTTT.

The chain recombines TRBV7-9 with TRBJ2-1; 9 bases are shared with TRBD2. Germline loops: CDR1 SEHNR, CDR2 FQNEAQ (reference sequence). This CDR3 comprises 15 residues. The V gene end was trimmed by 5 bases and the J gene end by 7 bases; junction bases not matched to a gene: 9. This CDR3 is CASSILASGVNEQFF. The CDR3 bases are TGTGCCAGCAGCATCCTCGCTAGCGGGGTTAATGAGCAGTTCTTC. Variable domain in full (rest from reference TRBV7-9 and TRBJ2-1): DTGVSQNPRHKITKRGQNVTFRCDPISEHNRLYWYRQTLGQGPEFLTYFQNEAQLEKSRLLSDRFSAERPKGSFSTLEIQRTEQGDSAMYLCASSILASGVNEQFFGPGTRLTVL.

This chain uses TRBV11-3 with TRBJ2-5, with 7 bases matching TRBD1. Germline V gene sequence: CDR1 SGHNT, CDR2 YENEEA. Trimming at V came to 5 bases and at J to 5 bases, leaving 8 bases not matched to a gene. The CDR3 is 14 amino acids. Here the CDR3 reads CASSPDREGETQYF. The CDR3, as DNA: TGTGCCAGCAGCCCTGACAGGGAAGGGGAGACCCAGTACTTC.

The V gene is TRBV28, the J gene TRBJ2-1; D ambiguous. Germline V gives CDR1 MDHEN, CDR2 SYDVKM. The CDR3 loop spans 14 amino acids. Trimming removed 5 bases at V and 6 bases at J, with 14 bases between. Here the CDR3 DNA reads TGTGCCAGCAGTGCCAGGTTAGACCTCAATGAGCAGTTCTTC. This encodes CASSARLDLNEQFF.

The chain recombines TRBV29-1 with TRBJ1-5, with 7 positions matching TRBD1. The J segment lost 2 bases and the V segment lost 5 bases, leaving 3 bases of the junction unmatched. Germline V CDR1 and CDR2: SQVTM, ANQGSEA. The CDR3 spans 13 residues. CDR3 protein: CSVRTGGNQPQHF. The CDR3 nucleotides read TGCAGCGTTCGAACAGGGGGCAATCAGCCCCAGCATTTT.

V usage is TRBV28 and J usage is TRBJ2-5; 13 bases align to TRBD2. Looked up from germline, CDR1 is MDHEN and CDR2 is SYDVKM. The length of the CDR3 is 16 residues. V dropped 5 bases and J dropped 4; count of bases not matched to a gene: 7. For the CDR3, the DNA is TGTGCCAGCAGTCCTGCCGGGACTAGCGGGATAGAGACCCAGTACTTC. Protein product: CASSPAGTSGIETQYF.

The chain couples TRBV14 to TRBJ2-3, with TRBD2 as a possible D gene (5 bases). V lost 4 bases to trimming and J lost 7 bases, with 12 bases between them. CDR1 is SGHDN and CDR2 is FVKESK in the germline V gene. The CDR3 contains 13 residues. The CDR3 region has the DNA TGTGCCAGCAGCCCCGGACTGGGCAATACGCAGTATTTT. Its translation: CASSPGLGNTQYF. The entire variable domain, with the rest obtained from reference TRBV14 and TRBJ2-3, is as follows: EAGVTQFPSHSVIEKGQTVTLRCDPISGHDNLYWYRRVMGKEIKFLLHFVKESKQDESGMPNNRFLAERTGGTYSTLKVQPAELEDSGVYFCASSPGLGNTQYFGPGTRLTVL.

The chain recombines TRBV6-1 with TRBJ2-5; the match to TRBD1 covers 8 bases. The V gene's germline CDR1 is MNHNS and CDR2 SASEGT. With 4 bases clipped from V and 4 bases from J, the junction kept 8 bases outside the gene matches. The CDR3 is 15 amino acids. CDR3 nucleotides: TGTGCCAGCAGTGGGCGACAGGGGAAAGGAGAGACCCAGTACTTC. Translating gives CASSGRQGKGETQYF.

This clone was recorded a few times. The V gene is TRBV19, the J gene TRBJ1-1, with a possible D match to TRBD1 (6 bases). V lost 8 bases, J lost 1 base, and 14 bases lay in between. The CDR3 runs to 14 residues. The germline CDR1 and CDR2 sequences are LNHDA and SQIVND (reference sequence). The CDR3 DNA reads TGTGCCAGTTTGGGAGGGGGGAAGAACACTGAAGCTTTCTTT. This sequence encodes CASLGGGKNTEAFF. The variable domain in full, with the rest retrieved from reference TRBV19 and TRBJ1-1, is DGGITQSPKYLFRKEGQNVTLSCEQNLNHDAMYWYRQDPGQGLRLIYYSQIVNDFQKGDIAEGYSVSREKKESFPLTVTSAQKNPTAFYLCASLGGGKNTEAFFGQGTRLTVV.

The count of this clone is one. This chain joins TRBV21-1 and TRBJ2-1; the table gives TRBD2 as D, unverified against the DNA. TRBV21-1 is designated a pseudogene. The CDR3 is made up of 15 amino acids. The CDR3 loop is CASIPSGRINNEQFF. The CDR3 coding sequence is TGTGCCAGCATTCCGAGCGGGAGAATCAACAATGAGCAGTTCTTC.

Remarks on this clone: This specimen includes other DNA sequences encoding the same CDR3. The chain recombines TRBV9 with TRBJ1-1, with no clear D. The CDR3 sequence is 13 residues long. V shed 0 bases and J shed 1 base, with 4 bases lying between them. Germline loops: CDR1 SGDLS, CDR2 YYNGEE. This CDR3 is CASSVDRNTEAFF. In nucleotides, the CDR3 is TGTGCCAGCAGCGTAGACAGGAACACTGAAGCTTTCTTT.

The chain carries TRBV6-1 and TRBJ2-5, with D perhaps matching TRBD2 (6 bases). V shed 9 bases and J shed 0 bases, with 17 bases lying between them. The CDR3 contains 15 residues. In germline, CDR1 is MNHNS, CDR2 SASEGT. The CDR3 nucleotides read TGTGCCAGAAGACTAGGGGCGCGTCACCAAGAGACCCAGTACTTC. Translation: CARRLGARHQETQYF.

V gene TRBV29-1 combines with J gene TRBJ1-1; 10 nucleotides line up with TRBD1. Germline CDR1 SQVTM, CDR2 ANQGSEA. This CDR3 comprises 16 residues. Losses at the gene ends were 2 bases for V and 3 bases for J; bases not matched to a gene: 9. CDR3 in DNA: TGCAGCGTTGAATACTGGGACAGGGGCCACTACACTGAAGCTTTCTTT. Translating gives CSVEYWDRGHYTEAFF.